This entry lists 10 T cell receptor beta chains sequenced from one sample in a study of regulatory T cells in long-lasting Graves disease. TCR beta libraries were built with iRepertoire HTBI primers and Arm-PCR of CDR3 regions. MiXCR, applied by TCRdb to the multiplex PCR reads, yields one record per CDR3 protein. This sample has a few hundred thousand distinct CDR3 sequences, with less than 15% found just once. Time point of the sample: newly diagnosed GD, antithyroid drugs for less than 3 months. Construction of the TCR library relied on RNA isolated from PBMCs. These data also featured in a second study, about T cells in Graves' hyperthyroidism and ophthalmopathy.

This specimen consisted of peripheral blood mononuclear cells (PBMCs), obtained at new diagnosis, from a patient treated with antithyroid drugs. These receptor sequences come from a man under 40 with Graves disease.

This clonotype occurred many times. The chain carries TRBV19 and TRBJ1-1, with 8 bases aligning to TRBD1. CDR1 is LNHDA, CDR2 SQIVND, per germline (reference sequence). V shed 9 bases and J 6 bases; nucleotides not matched to a gene: 3. The CDR3 totals 11 residues. CDR3 coding DNA: TGTGCCAGCGGACAGGGCCCTGAAGCTTTCTTT. This codes for CASGQGPEAFF. The whole variable domain, filled in from reference TRBV19 and TRBJ1-1, reads DGGITQSPKYLFRKEGQNVTLSCEQNLNHDAMYWYRQDPGQGLRLIYYSQIVNDFQKGDIAEGYSVSREKKESFPLTVTSAQKNPTAFYLCASGQGPEAFFGQGTRLTVV.

The table lists this clonotype with a few counts. V gene TRBV29-1 combines with J gene TRBJ2-7; 11 bases align to TRBD2. CDR1 and CDR2 (germline): SQVTM, ANQGSEA. J gave up 6 bases and V 6 bases, and 10 bases lay outside the gene matches. The CDR3 contains 14 residues. CDR3 DNA sequence: TGCAGCGTACAGAGACTAGCGGGATCTGGCGAGCAGTACTTC. The encoded protein is CSVQRLAGSGEQYF.

At least ten counts were recorded for this clonotype. The CDR3 nucleotides read TGTGCCAGCATTGGCTCCGGGACTCCCTCCGGGGAGCTGTTTTTT. Protein product: CASIGSGTPSGELFF. The gene calls are TRBV28 and TRBJ2-2; TRBD2 is a possible D gene (6 bases). This CDR3 is built from 15 residues. CDR1 and CDR2 (germline): MDHEN, SYDVKM. Between the trimmed V and J ends, which lost 7 bases and 6 bases, there was a span of 18 bases.

This clonotype was seen ten or more times. The chain employs TRBV12-3 or TRBV12-4 and TRBJ1-2; D is undetermined. The CDR3 has 14 residues. The V and J ends lost 3 bases and 3 bases respectively, with 11 bases between them. CDR3 sequence reads: CASSFPPPYYGYTF. The CDR3 nucleotides read TGTGCCAGCAGTTTTCCTCCCCCCTACTATGGCTACACCTTC.

This clonotype has a handful of counts. This sequence may be a read error, since a much larger clone differs from it by one base. The rearrangement links TRBV11-2 to TRBJ2-3, with D possibly being TRBD1 (6 bases). Trimming removed 1 base at V and 11 bases at J, with 13 bases between. The CDR3 length is 13 residues. Germline V CDR1 and CDR2: SGHAT, FQNNGV. DNA for the CDR3: TGTGCCAGCAGCTTAGCAACAAGGGGGATGCAGTATTTT. This codes for CASSLATRGMQYF. Full variable domain (remainder filled in from reference TRBV11-2 and TRBJ2-3): EAGVAQSPRYKIIEKRQSVAFWCNPISGHATLYWYQQILGQGPKLLIQFQNNGVVDDSQLPKDRFSAERLKGVDSTLKIQPAKLEDSAVYLCASSLATRGMQYFGPGTRLTVL.

This clonotype was seen more than once but under ten times. The genes are TRBV5-1 and TRBJ2-3, with 12 bases aligning to TRBD2. The CDR3 extends over 17 amino acids. V shed 4 bases, J shed 5 bases, and the junction held 11 bases outside the gene matches. From germline, CDR1 is SGHRS and CDR2 YFSETQ. The CDR3 nucleotides are TGCGCCAGCAGCCTGGGTCTAGCGGGAGGGCCGAGAGATACGCAGTATTTT. This translates into CASSLGLAGGPRDTQYF. Drawing the rest from reference TRBV5-1 and TRBJ2-3, the complete variable domain is KAGVTQTPRYLIKTRGQQVTLSCSPISGHRSVSWYQQTPGQGLQFLFEYFSETQRNKGNFPGRFSGRQFSNSRSEMNVSTLELGDSALYLCASSLGLAGGPRDTQYFGPGTRLTVL.

This clonotype was counted a few times. The V gene is TRBV7-9, the J gene TRBJ2-3; no clear D. Gene TRBJ1-1 matches the end of the DNA better, so the J call may be wrong. Germline V gene lookup returns CDR1 SEHNR and CDR2 FQNEAQ (reference sequence). This CDR3 has 12 amino acids. The CDR3, as DNA: TGTGCCAGCAGCCCGGGTCGGGGTATAGCTTTCTTT. Translated, it gives CASSPGRGIAFF.

This clonotype was recorded many times. The chain combines TRBV6-1 with TRBJ2-2; 7 nucleotides align to TRBD2. V trimming: 7 bases; J trimming: 11 bases; junction bases outside the gene matches: 13. Germline values: CDR1 MNHNS, CDR2 SASEGT. The CDR3 runs 14 residues. CDR3 in DNA: TGTGCCAGCATCCCGGGAGGACTGAGCTTCGAGCTGTTTTTT. Protein sequence: CASIPGGLSFELFF.

The V gene is TRBV7-2, the J gene TRBJ2-1, with TRBD2 identical over 10 bases. The CDR3 has 17 residues. The ends lost 5 bases at V and 8 bases at J; junction bases unmatched: 15. CDR1 and CDR2 (germline): SGHTA, FQGNSA. CDR3 protein: CASSKTGLAGVMDEQFF. In nucleotides, the CDR3 is TGTGCCAGCAGCAAAACCGGGCTAGCGGGAGTTATGGATGAGCAGTTCTTC.

On this clonotype: Sequence at one end of the junction differs from germline and may be a read error. This chain uses TRBV5-1 with TRBJ1-1; weak D call: TRBD1 (5 bases). Germline CDR1 is SGHRS and CDR2 is YFSETQ. This CDR3 has 16 amino acids. The CDR3 region has the DNA TGCGCCAACAGCTTGGCAGGGCTCGGGGTGAACACTGAAGCTTTCTTT. This gives the protein CANSLAGLGVNTEAFF.